Described below is a single T cell receptor beta chain sequence and its context. The antigen is undetermined. Individually, cDNA molecules had unique molecular identifiers attached to them. TCRdb re-analysed the 5' RACE reads in MiXCR, keeping a single row per CDR3 protein. The profile covers over 55,000 distinct CDR3 sequences, with around 12% appearing a single time and 2.5% to 3% taken by the ten largest. Trimming removed 1 base at V and 1 base at J, with 11 bases between. CDR3 size: 15 residues. Germline V gene sequence: CDR1 SGHAT, CDR2 FQDESV (reference sequence). This sample was taken from a study of early T cells in non-severe SARS-CoV-2 infection. About the study: Sequenced bulk RNA came from whole blood that was unsorted, and chains were unpaired.

Regarding the study as a whole: Database matching using VDJdb favored anti-spike CD8 responses, with private and CD4 specificities left missing.

The TCR was taken from an adult who was a healthcare worker with PCR-confirmed SARS-CoV-2 infection or an uninfected control (not recorded which). The chain joins TRBV11-1 to TRBJ2-7; D uncertain. The specimen comprised whole blood, sampled at baseline. CDR3 sequence: CASSLGAGSSYEQYF. The DNA for the CDR3 is TGTGCCAGCAGCTTAGGGGCAGGTTCATCCTACGAGCAGTACTTC.